The TCR beta chain described here comes from a study of control samples from healthy donors and cancer patients. CDR1 SGHTA and CDR2 FQGNSA come from the germline V gene. V was shortened by 4 bases and J by 4 bases, with 14 bases between the two germline ends. CDR3 length: 15 residues. Only in-frame clones appear in the TCRdb table, and some are missing; sequencing was by immunoSEQ multiplex PCR. Among 84,000 or so clones, roughly nine tenths were seen once, and the ten largest hold roughly 15%. This TCR was sampled from a middle-aged man in good health. Sequences were obtained from blood. The rearrangement uses TRBV7-2 and TRBJ1-5; the D is unclear. The CDR3 nucleotides read TGTGCCAGCAGCTCTAGACATGCCACTAATCAGCCCCAGCATTTT. Translation gives CASSSRHATNQPQHF. Using reference TRBV7-2 and TRBJ1-5 for the parts outside the CDR3, the full variable domain is GAGVSQSPSNKVTEKGKDVELRCDPISGHTALYWYRQSLGQGLEFLIYFQGNSAPDKSGLPSDRFSAERTGGSVSTLTIQRTQQEDSAVYLCASSSRHATNQPQHFGDGTRLSIL.